The present entry profiles one TCR beta chain with its context. The sample holds one count of this clone. Its antigen remains unidentified. Base qualities are not at hand, and no much larger clone is one base apart. Patients with autoimmune disease history or receiving systemic immunosuppression were excluded from the trial. Peripheral blood for TCR sequencing was drawn from every dose cohort at baseline, at cycle 4 day 1 and at cycle 7 day 1. The samples were taken from a phase I, first-in-human, multicenter, open-label dose-escalation trial of ivuxolimab. Adults with locally advanced or metastatic melanoma, renal cell, hepatocellular, or head and neck squamous cell carcinoma were enrolled in the trial. Before TCR sequencing, CD4+ T cells and CD8+ T cells from peripheral blood were sorted into separate populations. Genomic DNA was extracted from sorted cells for sequencing of the TCRbeta CDR3 region. The immunoSEQ Assay was used to sequence the TCRbeta CDR3 regions. TCRdb took this table from immuneACCESS and kept in-frame rearrangements with V and J called. Such tables lack part of the clones; where checked against another copy, unresolved V genes explain under half of the gap, and the rest is unexplained. This sample comprises about 76,000 clones, 80% to 90% of them detected only once. Less than 6.5% of the sample is taken by the ten largest.

The CDR3, cysteine through phenylalanine, is 17 amino acids long. The entry retains the CDR3 DNA only, 51 bases that are in frame from base 1. Trimming removed 4 bases from V and 0 bases from J; the gene matches leave 7 bases unexplained. CDR1 and CDR2 (SGDLS, YYNGEE) derive from the germline V gene. These data come from a study of OX40 agonist ivuxolimab in advanced cancers. Regarding the research as a whole: Ivuxolimab, which targeted the costimulatory receptor OX40 (CD134), was an agonistic, fully human IgG2 monoclonal antibody. Partial responses occurred in three dose-escalation patients: two with cutaneous melanoma and one with hepatocellular carcinoma. The point of sequencing TCRbeta in the periphery was to test whether ivuxolimab changed TCR sequence diversity and drove clonal T-cell expansion. The monotherapy dose-escalation portion (N ≈ 50 patients) of the phase I ivuxolimab trial is reported in the paper. Intravenous ivuxolimab was administered to patients every 2 weeks at six dose levels: 0.01, 0.1, 0.3, 1.5, 3 and 10 mg/kg. Of the approximately 50 dose-escalation patients, hepatocellular carcinoma was present in 19, melanoma in roughly 15, renal cell carcinoma in 9 and head and neck cancer in 9. A male proportion of roughly 80% and a mean age of approximately 55 years, ranging from 23 to 79, were recorded for the dose-escalation cohort. Prior anti-PD-1, anti-PD-L1 or anti-CTLA-4 therapy was permitted, and checkpoint inhibitors had been received by 40% to 50% of dose-escalation patients. The research as a whole found: After ivuxolimab, more expanded clones were found on average in CD8+ T cells than in CD4+ T cells. At doses from 0.1 to 3.0 mg/kg, clonal expansion was seen in both CD4+ and CD8+ blood T cells between baseline and week 6. The antigen specificity of the clonally expanded peripheral T cells was not determined. In the 0.1-3.0 mg/kg groups, partial responders were among the patients with the lowest normalized peripheral clonal expansion, particularly in CD8+ T cells. Low levels of normalized T-cell clonal expansion were also seen in some nonresponding patients.

The sequencing here drew on CD4+ or CD8+ T cells sorted from blood, taken in a trial of the OX40 agonist ivuxolimab. The source of this sequence is an adult with an advanced solid tumor such as melanoma, head and neck, liver or kidney cancer. The V and J segments used are TRBV9 and TRBJ1-3; the central 10 bases match TRBD1. Here is the DNA: TGTGCCAGCAGCCCCCGGGACAGGGGCTTCTCTGGAAACACCATATATTTT. Translated, it gives CASSPRDRGFSGNTIYF.